These 13 T cell receptor beta chains share one sample of origin, sequenced in a study of blood T cells in healthy people across ages. A second PCR, run for about 6 to 11 cycles, used a sample-barcoded 5' primer plus a J-beta primer mix. TCRdb reprocessed the 5' RACE reads with MiXCR, giving one entry per CDR3 protein. The repertoire includes hundreds of thousands of distinct CDR3 sequences, roughly three fifths of them detected once, and roughly 25% sits in the top ten. Material: blood. Receptors were obtained from a man aged 35 to 55 in good health.

Ten or more counts support this clonotype. The chain is built from TRBV7-3 and TRBJ2-1; D perhaps matches TRBD1 (7 bases). The V gene lost 5 bases and the J gene lost 7 bases, with 21 bases spanning the gap. From germline, CDR1 is SGHTA and CDR2 FQGTGA. The CDR3 sequence is 16 residues long. For the CDR3, the DNA is TGTGCCAGCAGCGAAGGGCAGGGGGGCCTCGAGAATGAGCAGTTCTTC. Translating gives CASSEGQGGLENEQFF. Variable domain in full (rest from reference TRBV7-3 and TRBJ2-1): GAGVSQTPSNKVTEKGKYVELRCDPISGHTALYWYRQSLGQGPEFLIYFQGTGAADDSGLPNDRFFAVRPEGSVSTLKIQRTERGDSAVYLCASSEGQGGLENEQFFGPGTRLTVL.

The rearrangement joins TRBV18 to TRBJ2-5; a weak D match, TRBD2 (6 bases). V was shortened by 1 base and J by 2 bases, with 17 bases between the two germline ends. The CDR3 runs to 17 residues. The germline V gene encodes CDR1 KGHSH and CDR2 LQKENI. CDR3 sequence: CASSPRPKLAWQETQYF. Written as DNA, the CDR3 is TGTGCCAGCTCACCACGACCAAAACTAGCTTGGCAAGAGACCCAGTACTTC.

The chain recombines TRBV29-1 with TRBJ2-5, with D possibly TRBD2 on 5 matching bases. The germline CDR1 and CDR2 sequences are SQVTM and ANQGSEA. Trimming left V 4 bases short and J 11 bases short, with 17 bases between. The CDR3 has 12 amino acids. The CDR3 sequence: CSVVPGLNEQYF. The CDR3 DNA follows: TGCAGCGTTGTTCCCGGACTCAATGAGCAGTACTTC.

This chain connects TRBV5-5 to TRBJ2-3, with D hard to call. The germline CDR1 and CDR2 sequences are SGHKS and YYEKEE (reference sequence). The germline V and J ends were trimmed by 3 bases and 0 bases, with 8 bases remaining between them. The CDR3 runs 14 residues. The CDR3 sequence is CASSWTDSTDTQYF. The CDR3, as DNA: TGTGCCAGCAGCTGGACCGACAGCACAGATACGCAGTATTTT.

The V gene is TRBV29-1, the J gene TRBJ2-7; possible D gene TRBD1, 6 bases. The CDR3 contains 16 residues. Per the germline V gene, CDR1 is SQVTM and CDR2 is ANQGSEA. V was cut by 6 bases and J by 1 base, with 22 bases left in between. CDR3: CSVSLLGTSQSYEQYF. For the CDR3, the DNA is TGCAGCGTCTCTTTACTAGGGACATCCCAATCCTACGAGCAGTACTTC.

The chain links TRBV7-9 to TRBJ1-1; D gene unclear. The length of the CDR3 is 15 residues. V shed 3 bases and J shed 4 bases, with 15 bases lying between them. The germline V gene encodes CDR1 SEHNR and CDR2 FQNEAQ (reference sequence). The CDR3 here is CASSFQVSVPTEAFF. CDR3 in DNA: TGTGCCAGCAGCTTCCAGGTATCGGTTCCCACTGAAGCTTTCTTT.

This clonotype was detected only a few times. The chain joins TRBV7-2 to TRBJ2-4; TRBD1 is a possible D gene (6 bases). The CDR3 covers 16 residues. Germline CDR1 SGHTA, CDR2 FQGNSA. V lost 4 bases and J lost 3, with 16 bases in between. The CDR3 is CASSSGDQGSKNIQYF. CDR3 coding DNA: TGTGCCAGCAGCTCGGGCGACCAGGGGAGCAAAAACATTCAGTACTTC.

As to this clonotype: Being one base from a much bigger clone, this may be a read error. The chain links TRBV20-1 to TRBJ2-5; a possible D gene is TRBD2 (6 bases). This CDR3 is built from 14 residues. Germline V gene data show CDR1 as DFQATT and CDR2 as SNEGSKA (reference sequence). The CDR3 here is CSTRDGLPQETQYF. The CDR3 DNA follows: TGCAGTACTAGAGACGGACTACCTCAAGAGACCCAGTACTTC.

The J gene is TRBJ2-1, the V gene TRBV29-1; a weak D match, TRBD1 (6 bases). CDR1 and CDR2 from the germline V gene are SQVTM and ANQGSEA. Trimming removed 7 bases at V and 6 bases at J, with 13 bases between. The CDR3 is 12 amino acids. The chain's CDR3 is CSAGWGPNEQFF. CDR3 nucleotides: TGCAGCGCCGGATGGGGGCCCAATGAGCAGTTCTTC.

This clonotype has at least ten counts. With a much larger clone just one base away, this may be a read error. V usage is TRBV7-3 and J usage is TRBJ2-1, with D possibly TRBD1 on 5 matching bases. Germline lookup yields CDR1 SGHTA and CDR2 FQGTGA. Deletions cut 1 base from V and 5 bases from J, with 18 bases between. The CDR3 runs 17 residues. The CDR3 DNA follows: TGTGCCAGCAGCTTAAATACTGGGTCACAGGAGAACAATGAGCAGTTCTTC. Encoded protein: CASSLNTGSQENNEQFF.

This clonotype was counted a few times. This chain connects TRBV7-9 to TRBJ2-7; the match to TRBD1 covers 7 bases. J was trimmed by 5 bases and V by 3 bases; bases with no gene match: 4. The CDR3 has 13 amino acids. Germline CDR1 SEHNR, CDR2 FQNEAQ (reference sequence). The CDR3 bases are TGTGCCAGCAGCTTGACAGGGATGCACGAGCAGTACTTC. Residues: CASSLTGMHEQYF. The full variable domain, completed using reference TRBV7-9 and TRBJ2-7, is DTGVSQNPRHKITKRGQNVTFRCDPISEHNRLYWYRQTLGQGPEFLTYFQNEAQLEKSRLLSDRFSAERPKGSFSTLEIQRTEQGDSAMYLCASSLTGMHEQYFGPGTRLTVT.

This clonotype was seen a few times. The J gene is TRBJ1-4, the V gene TRBV5-1; D remains unclear. The germline V and J ends were trimmed by 0 bases and 7 bases, with 13 bases remaining between them. Germline-derived CDR1 and CDR2 are SGHRS and YFSETQ. CDR3 length equals 15 residues. Here the CDR3 reads CASSLEGRDAEKLFF. CDR3 in DNA: TGCGCCAGCAGCTTGGAAGGCAGAGATGCTGAAAAACTGTTTTTT.

The rearrangement joins TRBV20-1 to TRBJ2-7; 7 nucleotides agree with TRBD1. The CDR3 length is 13 residues. The trim removed 5 bases at V and 3 bases at J, leaving 7 bases unmatched. Germline V lookup: CDR1 DFQATT, CDR2 SNEGSKA (reference sequence). CDR3 sequence reads: CSAPGQRDYEQYF. CDR3 nucleotides: TGCAGTGCTCCGGGACAGAGAGACTACGAGCAGTACTTC.